This T cell receptor (beta chain) was retrieved from a study of shared clonotypes between healthy human individuals. The assay ran at deep level. The data were produced by immunoSEQ multiplex PCR, yet TCRdb's version contains in-frame clones alone and is incomplete. The sample includes fewer than 3 million clones, about 90% of them seen just once. As regards this clone: The antigen remains undetermined.

CDR3 size: 12 residues. CDR1 and CDR2 (germline): MNHEY, SVGAGI. Trimming left V 6 bases short and J 4 bases short, with 7 bases between. Study outcomes and limitations: The generation probabilities recorded for non-shared clonotypes fell below those of clonotypes shared by all four donors. About 5.2% was the fraction of naive CD4 clonotypes found shared across a few donors. The sampled material consisted only of blood, and tissue repertoires are likely to differ.

Input material: naive CD4+ T cells from PBMCs. Subset reported: CD45RA+ positively selected. This clonotype was sampled from a man aged 18 to 30 in good health. Some clones in this sample may be carry-over from other donors' samples. V is TRBV6-5 and J is TRBJ1-5, with D unresolved. The CDR3 region has the DNA TGTGCCAGCAGCCGTCGTAATCAGCCCCAGCATTTT. Translating it yields CASSRRNQPQHF.